These 11 T cell receptor beta chains share one sample of origin, sequenced in a study of OX40 agonist ivuxolimab in advanced cancers. Method: immunoSEQ multiplex PCR; TCRdb's copy keeps in-frame clones and lacks some. The table includes 70,000 to 85,000 clones, about 85% detected once. The sample consisted of CD4+ or CD8+ T cells sorted from blood, taken in a trial of the OX40 agonist ivuxolimab. The receptors come from an adult with an advanced solid tumor such as melanoma, head and neck, liver or kidney cancer.

V usage is TRBV2 and J usage is TRBJ2-1, with 10 bases that match TRBD2. Germline trimming cut 7 bases from V and 4 bases from J; bases unmatched to any gene: 7. The V gene's germline CDR1 is SNHLY and CDR2 FYNNEI. The CDR3 length is 15 residues. Here the CDR3 reads CASKPAGGIYNEQFF. The DNA for the CDR3 is TGTGCCAGCAAACCAGCGGGAGGGATTTACAATGAGCAGTTCTTC.

The chain couples TRBV11-2 to TRBJ2-3, with D perhaps matching TRBD1 or TRBD2 (5 bases each). Germline CDR1 SGHAT, CDR2 FQNNGV. V dropped 3 bases and J dropped 4 bases, with 5 bases sitting between them. This CDR3 has 12 residues. The CDR3 bases are TGTGCCAGCAGCTTGGGACCAGATACGCAGTATTTT. Translation gives CASSLGPDTQYF.

The V and J genes are TRBV7-2 and TRBJ2-5; TRBD2 matches 10 bases. Germline loops: CDR1 SGHTA, CDR2 FQGNSA. J gave up 4 bases and V 2 bases, and 1 base lay outside the gene matches. The CDR3 loop spans 14 amino acids. CDR3 residues: CASSLSSGGETQYF. The CDR3 DNA sequence: TGTGCCAGCAGCTTATCTAGCGGGGGAGAGACCCAGTACTTC.

This chain joins TRBV7-9 and TRBJ2-1, with 9 bases matching TRBD2. Germline V gene sequence: CDR1 SEHNR, CDR2 FQNEAQ (reference sequence). J was trimmed by 4 bases and V by 1 base; bases with no gene match: 5. The CDR3 totals 16 residues. The CDR3, as DNA: TGTGCCAGCAGCTTAGTAGCGGGAGCACTATACAATGAGCAGTTCTTC. Amino acids: CASSLVAGALYNEQFF.

This clone was counted a single time. The V gene is TRBV5-1, the J gene TRBJ2-7; either TRBD1 or TRBD2 may fit D (5 bases each). Trimming shortened V by 3 bases and J by 2 bases, and 12 bases separated the two germline ends. This CDR3 has 14 residues. CDR1 SGHRS and CDR2 YFSETQ come from the germline V gene. The CDR3 bases are TGCGCCAGCAGCTGGGGGACGAACGCCTACGAGCAGTACTTC. Amino acid sequence: CASSWGTNAYEQYF.

The chain uses TRBV7-9 and TRBJ2-1; no clear D gene. Trimming left V 1 base short and J 5 bases short, with 9 bases between. The CDR3 consists of 14 residues. The germline CDR1 and CDR2 sequences are SEHNR and FQNEAQ (reference sequence). The CDR3 DNA reads TGTGCCAGCAGCTTAGGGCAGGCCCACAATGAGCAGTTCTTC. It specifies CASSLGQAHNEQFF.

This clone was recorded once. This chain connects TRBV7-3 to TRBJ2-1, with D unclear. Trimming removed 2 bases from V and 5 bases from J, with 10 bases in between. This CDR3 is 14 amino acids long. Germline CDR1 is SGHTA and CDR2 is FQGTGA. The CDR3 here is CASSLLRSNNEQFF. DNA of the CDR3: TGTGCCAGCAGCTTACTCCGTAGCAACAATGAGCAGTTCTTC.

The J gene is TRBJ2-1, the V gene TRBV6-1, with 7 bases that match TRBD1. The germline CDR1 and CDR2 sequences are MNHNS and SASEGT. J was trimmed by 1 base and V by 4 bases; bases with no gene match: 4. The CDR3 has 15 amino acids. The CDR3 DNA reads TGTGCCAGCAGTGCCACAGGGGATTCCTACAATGAGCAGTTCTTC. Its translation: CASSATGDSYNEQFF.

This clone was seen a single time. This sequence joins TRBV19 and TRBJ1-5, with a possible D match to TRBD1 (6 bases). V lost 10 bases, J lost 1 base, and 17 bases lay in between. The CDR3 runs to 15 residues. Germline V gives CDR1 LNHDA, CDR2 SQIVND (reference sequence). As DNA, the CDR3 is TGTGCCACCGCCAGAGGGGGGGGAAGCAATCAGCCCCAGCATTTT. It translates to CATARGGGSNQPQHF.

The chain combines TRBV28 with TRBJ1-5; D is unresolved. V shed 3 bases and J shed 4 bases, with 16 bases lying between them. This CDR3 is 16 amino acids long. Per the germline V gene, CDR1 is MDHEN and CDR2 is SYDVKM. The CDR3, as DNA: TGTGCCAGCAGTTTGAACGGGAACGAGAGGAATCAGCCCCAGCATTTT. It specifies CASSLNGNERNQPQHF.

This clone has more than one count but fewer than ten. The J gene is TRBJ1-2, the V gene TRBV19; 8 bases line up with TRBD1. Germline V gene lookup returns CDR1 LNHDA and CDR2 SQIVND (reference sequence). V lost 5 bases, J lost 0 bases, and 5 bases stayed unmatched. This CDR3 comprises 15 residues. The CDR3 nucleotides are TGTGCCAGTAGTCTGACGACAGGGGCTAACTATGGCTACACCTTC. Translated, it gives CASSLTTGANYGYTF.